This entry lists 19 T cell receptor beta chains sequenced from one sample in a study of shared T cell receptors in the human thymus. Sequencing used immunoSEQ multiplex PCR; TCRdb keeps in-frame clones, though not all of them. Of roughly 660,000 clones in the sample, over 75% are singletons; the top ten hold approximately 0.011%. The sample was also reused in another study, on human thymus T cells.

The sample comprised thymocytes. The receptors originated from a boy under three years old with a congenital heart defect.

The chain is built from TRBV4-1 and TRBJ2-7; the D is unclear. V lost 0 bases and J 4 bases, leaving 10 bases between the germline ends. The CDR3 loop spans 14 amino acids. CDR1 is MGHRA and CDR2 is YSYEKL in the germline V gene. CDR3 coding DNA: TGCGCCAGCAGCCAAGATAGCTCGAGGTACGAGCAGTACTTC. Protein sequence: CASSQDSSRYEQYF.

The J gene is TRBJ2-7, the V gene TRBV28; 7 bases line up with TRBD2. CDR1 is MDHEN, CDR2 SYDVKM, per germline. The junction had 10 bases not matched to a gene; V was cut back by 3 bases and J by 2 bases. The CDR3 extends over 16 amino acids. CDR3 DNA sequence: TGTGCCAGCAGTTTGGGGACTACCGAACCCGCCTACGAGCAGTACTTC. Translating it yields CASSLGTTEPAYEQYF.

The CDR3 DNA sequence: TGTGCCAGCAGTGAAGACCGGGACATAATACACTCTAATGAAAAACTGTTTTTT. Its protein is CASSEDRDIIHSNEKLFF. This chain uses TRBV25-1 with TRBJ1-4, with a tentative D call TRBD1 (6 bases). From germline, CDR1 is MGHDK and CDR2 SYGVNS. With 2 bases removed from V and 3 bases from J, the gap between germline ends came to 19 bases. The CDR3 consists of 18 residues.

The genes are TRBV5-6 and TRBJ2-1, with TRBD2 identical over 9 bases. The length of the CDR3 is 15 residues. Germline V gives CDR1 SGHDT, CDR2 YYEEEE. V gave up 7 bases and J gave up 8 bases; unmatched junction bases: 13. In DNA, the CDR3 is TGTGCCAGCGGGGGGGGACCAGCGGGAGGTCATGAGCAGTTCTTC. This encodes CASGGGPAGGHEQFF.

About this clone: No DNA is shown, since the ends of the CDR3 on it are uncertain; the CDR3 is the one TCRdb lists. The chain recombines TRBV12-1 with TRBJ2-1; the table's D gene call, TRBD2, was not cross checked with the DNA. TRBV12-1 is marked as a pseudogene. 15 amino acids form the CDR3, both terminal residues included. CDR3 loop: CASSFGAGIYNEQFF.

The rearrangement uses TRBV7-6 and TRBJ2-2; 11 positions agree with TRBD2. The CDR3 is made up of 18 amino acids. Germline V lookup: CDR1 SGHVS, CDR2 FNYEAQ. J gave up 0 bases and V 5 bases, and 8 bases lay outside the gene matches. The CDR3 region has the DNA TGTGCCAGCAGCACAGGGACTAGCGGCAACGCGAACACCGGGGAGCTGTTTTTT. This gives the protein CASSTGTSGNANTGELFF.

Concerning this clone itself: The same CDR3 can be traced to other DNA sequences in this sample. The CDR3: CASTPGQGGYTF. As DNA, the CDR3 is TGTGCCAGTACCCCGGGACAGGGCGGCTACACCTTC. V usage is TRBV19 and J usage is TRBJ1-2, with 9 bases fitting TRBD1. The V and J ends lost 7 bases and 8 bases, in that order; junction bases with no gene match: 5. Germline V gene lookup returns CDR1 LNHDA and CDR2 SQIVND (reference sequence). There are 12 residues in the CDR3.

V is TRBV29-1 and J is TRBJ2-1; 10 bases align to TRBD2. J lost 1 base, V lost 5 bases, and 5 bases had no gene match. Per the germline V gene, CDR1 is SQVTM and CDR2 is ANQGSEA. The CDR3 is 15 residues long. CDR3 region: CSVPRTSGSYNEQFF. DNA for the CDR3: TGCAGCGTTCCTCGGACTAGCGGTTCCTACAATGAGCAGTTCTTC.

The genes are TRBV30 and TRBJ2-1; 7 bases are shared with TRBD1. With V trimmed by 3 bases and J by 2 bases, 4 bases remained unmatched. This CDR3 comprises 14 residues. CDR1 is GTSNPN, CDR2 SVGIG, per germline (reference sequence). CDR3 sequence (DNA): TGTGCCTGGAGCGACAGGGCACCCTACAATGAGCAGTTCTTC. Its translation is CAWSDRAPYNEQFF.

J is TRBJ1-1 and V is TRBV5-5; 8 bases are a match to TRBD1. CDR3 length equals 13 residues. Trimming cost V 3 bases and J 5 bases; bases outside gene matches: 3. Germline V gene sequence: CDR1 SGHKS, CDR2 YYEKEE (reference sequence). As DNA, the CDR3 is TGTGCCAGCAGCTCCGACAGGGGAACTGAAGCTTTCTTT. This encodes CASSSDRGTEAFF.

The chain is built from TRBV15 and TRBJ2-1, with 8 bases fitting TRBD2. The CDR3 is made up of 16 amino acids. CDR1 and CDR2 from the germline V gene are LNHNV and YYDKDF (reference sequence). V shed 1 base, J shed 2 bases, and the junction held 4 bases outside the gene matches. The CDR3 here is CATSRVREGPYNEQFF. The CDR3 nucleotides are TGTGCCACCAGCAGAGTTCGGGAGGGCCCCTACAATGAGCAGTTCTTC.

This chain links TRBV6-4 with TRBJ1-1, with TRBD1 identical over 10 bases. Germline CDR1 MRHNA, CDR2 SNTAGT. There are 14 residues in the CDR3. V shed 6 bases, J shed 5 bases, and the junction held 6 bases outside the gene matches. The DNA for the CDR3 is TGTGCCAGCAGGGGGACAGGGGCCGAGACTGAAGCTTTCTTT. Protein: CASRGTGAETEAFF.

The chain has TRBV18 and TRBJ2-7; maybe TRBD2 (6 bases). The CDR3 totals 16 residues. Germline-derived CDR1 and CDR2 are KGHSH and LQKENI. V lost 3 bases to trimming and J lost 7 bases, with 22 bases between them. CDR3 loop: CASSPFPGLEPSEQYF. In DNA form, the CDR3 reads TGTGCCAGCTCACCCTTCCCGGGACTGGAACCTTCTGAGCAGTACTTC.

The chain combines TRBV4-2 with TRBJ2-7, with 7 bases that match TRBD1. The CDR3 totals 14 residues. The V gene end was trimmed by 1 base and the J gene end by 2 bases; junction bases not matched to a gene: 2. Germline CDR1 is LGHNA and CDR2 is YNFKEQ. CDR3 nucleotides: TGTGCCAGCAGCCAAGCGGGACAGCCCTACGAGCAGTACTTC. Protein product: CASSQAGQPYEQYF.

The chain is built from TRBV19 and TRBJ2-2, with 10 positions matching TRBD2. The CDR3 has 17 amino acids. Germline V CDR1 and CDR2: LNHDA, SQIVND (reference sequence). V trimming: 1 base; J trimming: 6 bases; junction bases outside the gene matches: 8. The DNA for the CDR3 is TGTGCCAGTAGTATAGGTATAGCGGGAGGCGGGTCCGGGGAGCTGTTTTTT. It specifies CASSIGIAGGGSGELFF.

There are a few counts of this clone. The gene calls are TRBV28 and TRBJ1-2; D not resolved. Trimming took off 0 bases at V and 6 bases at J, with 8 bases between the two ends. The CDR3 loop spans 13 amino acids. Germline values: CDR1 MDHEN, CDR2 SYDVKM. CDR3 bases: TGTGCCAGCAGTTTATGGCAGGAAGATGGCTACACCTTC. This encodes CASSLWQEDGYTF.

This rearrangement joins TRBV27 to TRBJ2-3, with D tentatively TRBD2 (7 bases). This CDR3 has 15 amino acids. CDR1 MNHEY and CDR2 SMNVEV come from the germline V gene (reference sequence). V was trimmed by 5 bases and J by 0 bases, leaving 12 bases between them. The CDR3, as DNA: TGTGCCAGCAGTCCCGGGGGGCCCAGCACAGATACGCAGTATTTT. Residues: CASSPGGPSTDTQYF.

As concerns this clone: At the DNA level, this CDR3 is encoded by other sequences in the same sample as well. V usage is TRBV4-3 and J usage is TRBJ2-7; the match to TRBD1 covers 8 bases. CDR1 is LGHNA and CDR2 is YSLEER in the germline V gene. V lost 1 base and J lost 3; bases outside the gene matches: 11. CDR3 length equals 17 residues. DNA of the CDR3: TGCGCCAGCAGCCAAGCCGAACCGGACAGGGCCCGCTACGAGCAGTACTTC. Amino acids: CASSQAEPDRARYEQYF.

The V and J genes are TRBV6-5 and TRBJ2-1, with TRBD1 identical over 8 bases. CDR3 length: 13 amino acids. The V gene end was trimmed by 6 bases and the J gene end by 10 bases; junction bases not matched to a gene: 8. Per the germline V gene, CDR1 is MNHEY and CDR2 is SVGAGI. The DNA of the CDR3 is TGTGCCAGCAGACCGGACAGGGCTTGGGAGCAGTTCTTC. Its translation is CASRPDRAWEQFF.